These 6 T cell receptor beta chains came from one sample sequenced in a study of blood T cell repertoires in COVID-19. Clones were sequenced by immunoSEQ multiplex PCR, and TCRdb holds only the in-frame ones, with some missing. The sample holds 130,000 to 150,000 clones, around 87% seen once. Sequences were obtained from PBMCs or T cells enriched from blood (not recorded which). The receptors derive from a woman in her thirties or forties who had been exposed to COVID-19.

The CDR3 sequence is CASSQVGQLNTEAFF. In DNA form, the CDR3 reads TGTGCCAGCAGCCAGGTAGGACAGCTGAACACTGAAGCTTTCTTT. V usage is TRBV6-5 and J usage is TRBJ1-1; D might be TRBD1 (6 bases). In germline, CDR1 is MNHEY, CDR2 SVGAGI. The CDR3 is 15 residues long. V lost 6 bases, J lost 0 bases, and 14 bases lay in between.

This chain links TRBV4-1 with TRBJ2-3; TRBD1 matches at 8 bases. CDR1 MGHRA and CDR2 YSYEKL come from the germline V gene. V gave up 8 bases and J gave up 7 bases; unmatched junction bases: 17. This CDR3 comprises 16 residues. This CDR3 reads CASVLSPGTGPYTQYF. The DNA for the CDR3 is TGCGCCAGCGTCCTTTCACCCGGGACAGGCCCTTATACGCAGTATTTT.

The genes are TRBV6-2 or TRBV6-3 and TRBJ2-3; D is uncertain. The CDR3 runs to 13 residues. Germline assignment: CDR1 MNHEY and CDR2 SVGEGT. Trimming removed 6 bases from V and 3 bases from J, with 10 bases in between. CDR3 in amino acids: CASSLTRTDTQYF. Here the CDR3 DNA reads TGTGCCAGCAGCCTTACGAGGACAGATACGCAGTATTTT.

Here the CDR3 reads CASSEVPGGLGGYTF. In nucleotides, the CDR3 is TGTGCCAGCAGTGAAGTCCCAGGGGGGCTCGGTGGCTACACCTTC. V usage is TRBV2 and J usage is TRBJ1-2, with 7 nucleotides matching TRBD1. The CDR3 is 15 amino acids. V shed 1 base, J shed 7 bases, and the junction held 9 bases outside the gene matches. Germline CDR1 reads SNHLY; CDR2 reads FYNNEI.

This rearrangement joins TRBV18 to TRBJ1-5; D is possibly TRBD1 (5 bases). Germline loops: CDR1 KGHSH, CDR2 LQKENI. This CDR3 region has 14 residues. V lost 0 bases and J 6 bases, leaving 9 bases between the germline ends. This CDR3 is CASSPPSGGQPQHF. In DNA form, the CDR3 reads TGTGCCAGCTCACCACCTTCGGGGGGTCAGCCCCAGCATTTT.

The J gene is TRBJ1-5, the V gene TRBV4-2, with D maybe TRBD1 (5 bases). The CDR3 has 14 amino acids. Trimming shortened V by 1 base and J by 6 bases, and 10 bases separated the two germline ends. The germline V gene has CDR1 LGHNA and CDR2 YNFKEQ. The CDR3 spells CASSQVKGIQPQHF. The CDR3 coding sequence is TGTGCCAGCAGCCAAGTCAAGGGGATTCAGCCCCAGCATTTT.